The rows below give T cell receptor beta chains drawn from one sample of a study of patients and donors after allogeneic stem cell transplantation. One entry per CDR3 protein results from TCRdb running MiXCR on the RT-PCR reads. The sample has approximately 200,000 distinct CDR3 sequences, 41% seen once. Sequencing was done on a sample of blood, either unsorted or a sorted T cell fraction (not recorded which). The receptors stem from a human donor who was either an allogeneic HSCT recipient or a stem cell or donor lymphocyte infusion donor (not recorded which). It is not recorded whose cells these are; they may come from a transplant donor. Both conserved end residues are part of each CDR3. Each record gives: clone size, V gene, J gene, CDR3 length, D gene, CDR3 protein, CDR3 DNA. D genes are given only for firm matches. Not every row has a clone size; where given, it reads once, few, many or a size class.

size: few; V: TRBV5-1; J: TRBJ2-7; length: 15; D: -; CDR3: CASSFIGESSYEQYF; DNA: TGCGCCAGCAGCTTTATCGGGGAGAGCTCCTACGAGCAGTACTTC
size: few; V: TRBV4-2; J: TRBJ1-5; length: 18; D: -; CDR3: CASSPLGPPDPKNQPQHF; DNA: TGTGCCAGCAGCCCCCTCGGCCCGCCCGATCCGAAAAATCAGCCCCAGCATTTT
size: -; V: TRBV5-6; J: TRBJ2-2; length: 17; D: -; CDR3: CASSLFLSVWGSGELFF; DNA: TGTGCCAGCAGCTTGTTCCTAAGTGTATGGGGATCCGGGGAGCTGTTTTTT
size: few; V: TRBV2; J: TRBJ1-5; length: 15; D: -; CDR3: CASRGATAANQPQHF; DNA: TGTGCCAGCAGAGGGGCGACGGCCGCCAATCAGCCCCAGCATTTT
size: -; V: TRBV27; J: TRBJ1-2; length: 17; D: TRBD1; CDR3: CASSPYFRDRAFGGYTF; DNA: TGTGCCAGCAGTCCGTACTTCCGGGACAGGGCTTTTGGTGGCTACACCTTC
size: -; V: TRBV19; J: TRBJ1-6; length: 15; D: TRBD1; CDR3: CASSTLDRGNSPLHF; DNA: TGTGCCAGTAGTACCTTGGACAGGGGCAATTCACCCCTCCACTTT
size: -; V: TRBV29-1; J: TRBJ2-3; length: 19; D: TRBD2; CDR3: CSVEDSLAGGSASTDTQYF; DNA: TGCAGCGTTGAAGATAGCCTAGCGGGAGGAAGTGCTAGCACAGATACGCAGTATTTT
size: -; V: TRBV5-6; J: TRBJ2-1; length: 14; D: -; CDR3: CASTPGGYYNEQFF; DNA: TGTGCCAGCACCCCAGGGGGGTATTACAATGAGCAGTTCTTC
size: -; V: TRBV7-9; J: TRBJ2-5; length: 17; D: TRBD2; CDR3: CASSLAIATSGQETQYF; DNA: TGTGCCAGCAGCTTAGCGATAGCGACTAGCGGACAAGAGACCCAGTACTTC
size: -; V: TRBV5-6; J: TRBJ2-5; length: 18; D: TRBD2; CDR3: CASSLRASAPGGRETQYF; DNA: TGTGCCAGCAGCTTGAGGGCTAGCGCCCCGGGAGGGCGTGAGACCCAGTACTTC
size: -; V: TRBV30; J: TRBJ1-1; length: 12; D: -; CDR3: CAWNDGNTEAFF; DNA: TGTGCCTGGAATGACGGGAACACTGAAGCTTTCTTT
size: few; V: TRBV12-3/TRBV12-4; J: TRBJ1-1; length: 13; D: -; CDR3: CASSFSSAAEAFF; DNA: TGTGCCAGCAGTTTTAGTTCCGCGGCGGAAGCTTTCTTT
size: few; V: TRBV12-3/TRBV12-4; J: TRBJ1-2; length: 11; D: -; CDR3: CASSLTGGYTF; DNA: TGTGCCAGCAGTTTAACGGGTGGCTACACCTTC
size: -; V: TRBV4-3; J: TRBJ1-1; length: 17; D: -; CDR3: CASSQEWPGPENTEAFF; DNA: TGCGCCAGCAGCCAAGAATGGCCCGGCCCCGAAAACACTGAAGCTTTCTTT
size: -; V: TRBV9; J: TRBJ2-3; length: 15; D: TRBD2; CDR3: CASSAGLAVTDTQYF; DNA: TGTGCCAGCAGCGCGGGACTAGCGGTCACAGATACGCAGTATTTT
size: -; V: TRBV6-6; J: TRBJ1-3; length: 15; D: -; CDR3: CASSYSPDSGNTIYF; DNA: TGTGCCAGCAGTTACAGTCCGGATTCTGGAAACACCATATATTTT
size: -; V: TRBV3-1; J: TRBJ2-1; length: 16; D: TRBD2; CDR3: CASSPPGTTYRNEQFF; DNA: TGTGCCAGCAGCCCTCCCGGGACTACCTATCGCAATGAGCAGTTCTTC
size: -; V: TRBV20-1; J: TRBJ1-3; length: 13; D: TRBD1; CDR3: CSAPRTGGNTIYF; DNA: TGCAGTGCTCCAAGGACAGGTGGAAACACCATATATTTT
size: -; V: TRBV24-1; J: TRBJ2-7; length: 12; D: -; CDR3: CATGQGNNEQYF; DNA: TGTGCCACCGGGCAGGGGAACAACGAGCAGTACTTC
size: -; V: TRBV5-1; J: TRBJ2-7; length: 17; D: TRBD2; CDR3: CASRTSAAGTSIYEQYF; DNA: TGCGCCAGCAGGACTAGCGCGGCGGGAACCTCCATCTACGAGCAGTACTTC
size: many; V: TRBV25-1; J: TRBJ1-2; length: 14; D: TRBD1; CDR3: CASSAGTGNYGYTF; DNA: TGTGCCAGCAGTGCCGGGACAGGGAACTATGGCTACACCTTC
size: -; V: TRBV7-2; J: TRBJ1-5; length: 18; D: TRBD1; CDR3: CASSLVTSGTGNNQPQHF; DNA: TGTGCCAGCAGCTTAGTCACCTCCGGGACAGGGAACAATCAGCCCCAGCATTTT
size: -; V: TRBV10-3; J: TRBJ2-2; length: 18; D: TRBD1; CDR3: CAISGFLDRGNDTGELFF; DNA: TGTGCCATCAGTGGATTCTTGGACAGGGGGAATGACACCGGGGAGCTGTTTTTT
size: -; V: TRBV9; J: TRBJ1-2; length: 13; D: -; CDR3: CASSVRGYYGYTF; DNA: TGTGCCAGCAGCGTCCGAGGCTACTATGGCTACACCTTC
size: few; V: TRBV12-3/TRBV12-4; J: TRBJ2-7; length: 12; D: -; CDR3: CASSPGPYEQYF; DNA: TGTGCCAGCAGTCCAGGACCGTACGAGCAGTACTTC
size: -; V: TRBV29-1; J: TRBJ2-7; length: 13; D: -; CDR3: CSVSGGRTYEQYF; DNA: TGCAGCGTTAGTGGGGGACGAACCTACGAGCAGTACTTC
size: few; V: TRBV6-5; J: TRBJ1-1; length: 16; D: -; CDR3: CASSYGWFSENTEAFF; DNA: TGTGCCAGCAGTTACGGGTGGTTCAGCGAGAACACTGAAGCTTTCTTT
size: -; V: TRBV10-3; J: TRBJ1-1; length: 14; D: -; CDR3: CAISELERGTEAFF; DNA: TGTGCCATCAGTGAGTTAGAACGAGGCACTGAAGCTTTCTTT
size: few; V: TRBV7-2; J: TRBJ2-1; length: 17; D: -; CDR3: CASSFSGLAASYNEQFF; DNA: TGTGCCAGCAGCTTTAGTGGGCTAGCTGCCTCCTACAATGAGCAGTTCTTC
size: few; V: TRBV24-1; J: TRBJ2-3; length: 18; D: TRBD2; CDR3: CATSDPRNLGLAGDTQYF; DNA: TGTGCCACCAGTGATCCTAGAAACCTGGGACTAGCCGGAGATACGCAGTATTTT
size: -; V: TRBV27; J: TRBJ2-2; length: 16; D: -; CDR3: CASSTTPDGYTGELFF; DNA: TGTGCCAGCAGTACTACCCCGGACGGTTACACCGGGGAGCTGTTTTTT
size: few; V: TRBV7-2; J: TRBJ2-3; length: 11; D: -; CDR3: CASSWKDTQYF; DNA: TGTGCCAGCAGCTGGAAAGATACGCAGTATTTT
size: -; V: TRBV7-2; J: TRBJ1-1; length: 15; D: -; CDR3: CASSLDGTPNTEAFF; DNA: TGTGCCAGCAGCTTAGATGGGACACCGAACACTGAAGCTTTCTTT
size: -; V: TRBV6-5; J: TRBJ2-6; length: 17; D: -; CDR3: CASSRRSGVTGANVLTF; DNA: TGTGCCAGCAGCCGAAGGTCAGGTGTCACTGGGGCCAACGTCCTGACTTTC
size: few; V: TRBV9; J: TRBJ2-3; length: 12; D: -; CDR3: CASSVGDQLQYF; DNA: TGTGCCAGCAGCGTGGGTGATCAGCTTCAGTATTTT
size: few; V: TRBV7-8; J: TRBJ2-1; length: 14; D: TRBD2; CDR3: CSILAGREGNEQFF; DNA: TGTTCTATTCTAGCGGGGCGGGAGGGGAATGAGCAGTTCTTC
size: -; V: TRBV5-1; J: TRBJ2-5; length: 14; D: -; CDR3: CASSPEGRQETQYF; DNA: TGCGCCAGCAGCCCCGAGGGGCGTCAAGAGACCCAGTACTTC
size: -; V: TRBV27; J: TRBJ1-1; length: 14; D: -; CDR3: CASSPRFGGVEAFF; DNA: TGTGCCAGCAGTCCCAGATTCGGCGGGGTTGAAGCTTTCTTT
size: -; V: TRBV18; J: TRBJ1-2; length: 17; D: -; CDR3: CASSQQPDGRVTPGYTF; DNA: TGTGCCAGCTCACAGCAACCCGACGGACGGGTTACCCCCGGCTACACCTTC
size: -; V: TRBV6-5; J: TRBJ2-1; length: 16; D: TRBD2; CDR3: CASRALAGAPYNEQFF; DNA: TGTGCCAGCAGAGCCTTAGCGGGAGCACCCTACAATGAGCAGTTCTTC
size: few; V: TRBV4-3; J: TRBJ1-5; length: 13; D: -; CDR3: CASSQDPGRPQHF; DNA: TGCGCCAGCAGCCAAGATCCCGGAAGGCCCCAGCATTTT
size: -; V: TRBV7-2; J: TRBJ2-1; length: 14; D: TRBD2; CDR3: CASSYGTRSDEQFF; DNA: TGTGCCAGCAGCTACGGGACTAGGAGCGATGAGCAGTTCTTC
size: -; V: TRBV12-3/TRBV12-4; J: TRBJ2-7; length: 14; D: -; CDR3: CASSLLGVVHEQYF; DNA: TGTGCCAGCAGTTTATTGGGGGTGGTCCACGAGCAGTACTTC
size: -; V: TRBV27; J: TRBJ2-7; length: 14; D: TRBD1; CDR3: CASSFGTASYEQYF; DNA: TGTGCCAGCAGTTTCGGGACAGCTTCCTACGAGCAGTACTTC
size: -; V: TRBV19; J: TRBJ1-1; length: 14; D: -; CDR3: CASKEGGVRTEAFF; DNA: TGTGCCAGTAAGGAAGGAGGCGTGAGGACTGAAGCTTTCTTT
size: -; V: TRBV7-9; J: TRBJ1-3; length: 17; D: TRBD1; CDR3: CASSCYRDRAPGNTIYF; DNA: TGTGCCAGCAGCTGCTACCGGGACAGGGCGCCCGGAAACACCATATATTTT
size: -; V: TRBV7-3; J: TRBJ2-3; length: 14; D: -; CDR3: CASSLAPSTDTQYF; DNA: TGTGCCAGCAGCTTAGCCCCCAGCACAGATACGCAGTATTTT
size: -; V: TRBV5-1; J: TRBJ1-1; length: 17; D: -; CDR3: CASSLGSEVPMNTEAFF; DNA: TGCGCCAGCAGCTTGGGTAGTGAAGTTCCGATGAACACTGAAGCTTTCTTT
size: -; V: TRBV12-3/TRBV12-4; J: TRBJ2-1; length: 12; D: -; CDR3: CASSLGAGEQFF; DNA: TGTGCCAGCAGTTTAGGGGCGGGTGAGCAGTTCTTC
size: -; V: TRBV11-2; J: TRBJ2-5; length: 17; D: -; CDR3: CASSLDGFFGPKETQYF; DNA: TGTGCCAGCAGCTTAGATGGGTTCTTTGGCCCAAAAGAGACCCAGTACTTC
size: -; V: TRBV11-1; J: TRBJ1-1; length: 12; D: -; CDR3: CASSSRRREAFF; DNA: TGTGCCAGCAGCTCTCGTCGCCGTGAAGCTTTCTTT
size: -; V: TRBV28; J: TRBJ2-1; length: 13; D: -; CDR3: CASSLDRLNEQFF; DNA: TGTGCCAGCAGTTTAGACAGGCTCAATGAGCAGTTCTTC
size: few; V: TRBV18; J: TRBJ2-3; length: 14; D: TRBD2; CDR3: CASSPIELAGGTYF; DNA: TGTGCCAGCTCACCAATAGAACTAGCGGGAGGGACGTATTTT
size: -; V: TRBV29-1; J: TRBJ1-1; length: 11; D: -; CDR3: CSVVGVAEAFF; DNA: TGCAGCGTTGTCGGGGTGGCTGAAGCTTTCTTT
size: few; V: TRBV12-3/TRBV12-4; J: TRBJ1-6; length: 15; D: TRBD1; CDR3: CASSFVVGQGLPLHF; DNA: TGTGCCAGCAGTTTCGTCGTTGGACAGGGGCTACCCCTCCACTTT
size: -; V: TRBV7-2; J: TRBJ1-2; length: 14; D: -; CDR3: CASSLAQGSYGYTF; DNA: TGTGCTAGCAGCTTAGCGCAGGGGTCCTATGGCTACACCTTC
size: -; V: TRBV9; J: TRBJ2-7; length: 17; D: TRBD1; CDR3: CASSVGPAGTGAYEQYF; DNA: TGTGCCAGCAGCGTAGGCCCCGCCGGGACAGGGGCCTACGAGCAGTACTTC
size: -; V: TRBV12-3/TRBV12-4; J: TRBJ1-1; length: 14; D: -; CDR3: CASSEGTAGTEAFF; DNA: TGTGCCAGCAGTGAGGGCACCGCGGGCACTGAAGCTTTCTTT
size: -; V: TRBV9; J: TRBJ2-7; length: 13; D: TRBD2; CDR3: CASSVEAAGWQYF; DNA: TGTGCCAGCAGCGTAGAAGCAGCGGGATGGCAGTACTTC
size: -; V: TRBV16; J: TRBJ1-1; length: 20; D: TRBD1; CDR3: CASSQARDRGPITSNTEAFF; DNA: TGTGCCAGCAGCCAAGCCCGGGACAGGGGCCCCATTACATCGAACACTGAAGCTTTCTTT